This TCR beta chain was identified in a study of neurological immune-mediated disorders. This CDR3 has 14 amino acids. The V gene's germline CDR1 is SNHLY and CDR2 FYNNEI. Trimming removed 5 bases at V and 6 bases at J, with 14 bases between. From 2 million PBMCs stored at -80 C, the unsorted libraries were generated. The cDNA was synthesized by means of template-switch 5'RACE, which was carried out with 10-nucleotide random UMIs. Whenever a sequencing run was performed, it yielded over 200 million TCR-beta sequences from 15-18 subjects. MiXCR, applied by TCRdb to the 5' RACE reads, yields one record per CDR3 protein. This table holds 65,000 to 90,000 distinct CDR3 sequences, 10% found once. This clonotype has ten or more counts.

The rearrangement uses TRBV2 and TRBJ1-5; D might be TRBD1 (5 bases). The TCR originated in a man aged 40-55 years in good health. The material sequenced was PBMCs. DNA of the CDR3: TGTGCCAGCAGTCCCTCAGGGTCCGGTCAGCCCCAGCATTTT. This translates into CASSPSGSGQPQHF.